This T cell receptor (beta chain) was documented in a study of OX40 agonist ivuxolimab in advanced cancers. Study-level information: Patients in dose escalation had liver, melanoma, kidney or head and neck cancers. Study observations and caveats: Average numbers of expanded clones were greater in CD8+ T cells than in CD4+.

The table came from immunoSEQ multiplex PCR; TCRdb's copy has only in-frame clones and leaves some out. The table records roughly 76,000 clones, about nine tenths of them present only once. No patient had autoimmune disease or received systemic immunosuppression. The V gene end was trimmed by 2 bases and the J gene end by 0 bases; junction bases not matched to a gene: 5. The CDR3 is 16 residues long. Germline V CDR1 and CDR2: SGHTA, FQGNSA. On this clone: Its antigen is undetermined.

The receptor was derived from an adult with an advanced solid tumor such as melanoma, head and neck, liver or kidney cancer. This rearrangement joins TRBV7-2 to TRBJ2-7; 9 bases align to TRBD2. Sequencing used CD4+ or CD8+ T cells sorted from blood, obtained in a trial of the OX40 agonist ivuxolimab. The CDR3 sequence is CASSLQAGGPSYEQYF. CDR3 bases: TGTGCCAGCAGCTTACAAGCGGGAGGACCCTCCTACGAGCAGTACTTC.